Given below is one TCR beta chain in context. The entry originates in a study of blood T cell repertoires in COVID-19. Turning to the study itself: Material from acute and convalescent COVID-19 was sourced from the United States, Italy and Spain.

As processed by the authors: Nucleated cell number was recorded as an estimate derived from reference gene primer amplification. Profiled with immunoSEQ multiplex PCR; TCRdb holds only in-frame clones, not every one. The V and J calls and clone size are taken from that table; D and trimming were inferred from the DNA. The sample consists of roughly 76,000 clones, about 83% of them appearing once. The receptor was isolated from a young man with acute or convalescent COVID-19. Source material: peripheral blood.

The CDR3 region is CASSLVGQGVIDAQYF. The DNA of the CDR3 is TGTGCCAGCAGCCTAGTCGGACAGGGCGTAATCGATGCGCAGTATTTT. The chain uses TRBV9 and TRBJ2-3; TRBD1 matches at 8 bases. The CDR3 totals 16 residues. After removal of 4 bases from V and 10 bases from J, the junction contained 17 bases not matched to a gene. CDR1 SGDLS and CDR2 YYNGEE come from the germline V gene.